These 2 T cell receptor beta chains originate from one sample sequenced in a study of PD-1 blockade in classical Hodgkin lymphoma (TCRdb year 2020). Explained via the paper, the time point label denotes: cycle 1 day 1 (C1D1), immediately before nivolumab initiation. Every trial patient had relapsed after autologous stem cell transplantation, and cohorts A, B and C differed in prior brentuximab vedotin exposure. Libraries were constructed by the immunoSEQ multiplex PCR assay. TCRdb's version of the immuneACCESS table is confined to in-frame rearrangements and falls short of the full clone set. An unresolved V gene accounts for under half of the shortfall where checked; the remainder is of unknown origin. The sample table holds fewer than 90,000 clones, of which 85% to 95% were seen once. The ten largest clones take up approximately 8.2% of the sample. This sample comprised peripheral blood mononuclear cells (PBMCs), obtained at baseline. The receptors come from a human donor with classical Hodgkin lymphoma.

J is TRBJ2-7 and V is TRBV7-9, with 7 bases matching TRBD2. V gave up 5 bases and J gave up 3 bases; unmatched junction bases: 7. The CDR3 runs to 14 residues. The germline V gene has CDR1 SEHNR and CDR2 FQNEAQ (reference sequence). The CDR3 bases are TGTGCCAGCAGCCCGCAAGCGGGGATCTACGAGCAGTACTTC. Its translation is CASSPQAGIYEQYF. Supplemented by reference TRBV7-9 and TRBJ2-7, the full variable domain reads DTGVSQNPRHKITKRGQNVTFRCDPISEHNRLYWYRQTLGQGPEFLTYFQNEAQLEKSRLLSDRFSAERPKGSFSTLEIQRTEQGDSAMYLCASSPQAGIYEQYFGPGTRLTVT.

This chain's CDR3 is CAWSDVTGSYEQYF. CDR3 DNA: TGTGCCTGGAGTGATGTGACAGGATCCTACGAGCAGTACTTC. The chain combines TRBV30 with TRBJ2-7; a weak D match, TRBD1 (6 bases). The CDR3 sequence is 14 residues long. V was pared by 1 base and J by 1 base, with 11 bases between. Germline CDR1 and CDR2: GTSNPN and SVGIG (reference sequence). The full variable domain, in which reference TRBV30 and TRBJ2-7 provide the parts outside the CDR3, is SQTIHQWPATLVQPVGSPLSLECTVEGTSNPNLYWYRQAAGRGLQLLFYSVGIGQISSEVPQNLSASRPQDRQFILSSKKLLLSDSGFYLCAWSDVTGSYEQYFGPGTRLTVT.